The clone carrying this TCR beta chain was found many times. Its antigen is still unknown. V dropped 5 bases and J dropped 7 bases, with 17 bases sitting between them. CDR1 and CDR2 (germline): SEHNR, FQNEAQ (reference sequence). This CDR3 has 14 residues. The data are from a study of T cells in Graves' hyperthyroidism and ophthalmopathy. Regarding the study as a whole: Within blood appeared most thyroid clonotypes that had expanded above 0.001. In simple terms, a model built on 13 V-J features told ophthalmopathy apart from stable hyperthyroidism.

Patients were excluded because of uncontrolled infection, other autoimmune disease, pregnancy or lactation. Clinical symptoms, serum thyroxine and TRAb, thyroid ultrasound and orbital computed tomography together formed the diagnostic basis. Amplified TCR beta CDR3 regions came from RNA transcripts. Carried out on the TCR CDR3, a first-round RT-PCR used the HTBI primer set. TCRdb re-analysed the multiplex PCR reads in MiXCR, keeping a single row per CDR3 protein. Among fewer than 650,000 distinct CDR3 sequences listed, 40% to 50% were seen once. What was sequenced was peripheral blood or thyroid tissue (not recorded which). This rearrangement joins TRBV7-9 to TRBJ1-2, with a possible D match to TRBD1 (6 bases). The receptor was derived from an adult woman with Graves' disease, either hyperthyroidism or ophthalmopathy (not recorded which). CDR3 DNA sequence: TGTGCCAGCAGCCCCCAACAGGGAATTGTTGGCTACACCTTC. It translates to CASSPQQGIVGYTF.